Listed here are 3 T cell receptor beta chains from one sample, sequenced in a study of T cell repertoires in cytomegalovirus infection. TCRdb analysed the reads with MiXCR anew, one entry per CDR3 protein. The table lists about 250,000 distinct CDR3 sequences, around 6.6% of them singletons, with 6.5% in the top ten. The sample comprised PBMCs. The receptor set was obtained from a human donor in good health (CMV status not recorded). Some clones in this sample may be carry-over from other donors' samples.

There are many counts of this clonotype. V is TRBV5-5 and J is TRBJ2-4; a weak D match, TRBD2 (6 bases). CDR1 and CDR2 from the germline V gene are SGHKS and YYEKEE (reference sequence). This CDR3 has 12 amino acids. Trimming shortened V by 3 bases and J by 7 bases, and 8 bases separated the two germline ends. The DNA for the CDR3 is TGTGCCAGCAGCTCGGCGGGGAACATTCAGTACTTC. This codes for CASSSAGNIQYF.

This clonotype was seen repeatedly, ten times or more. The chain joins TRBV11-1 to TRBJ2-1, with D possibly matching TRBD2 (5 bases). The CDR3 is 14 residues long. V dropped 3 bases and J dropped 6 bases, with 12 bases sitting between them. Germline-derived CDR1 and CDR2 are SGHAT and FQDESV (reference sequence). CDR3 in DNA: TGTGCCAGCAGCTTTGCGGGTAGGGTCAATGAGCAGTTCTTC. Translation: CASSFAGRVNEQFF.

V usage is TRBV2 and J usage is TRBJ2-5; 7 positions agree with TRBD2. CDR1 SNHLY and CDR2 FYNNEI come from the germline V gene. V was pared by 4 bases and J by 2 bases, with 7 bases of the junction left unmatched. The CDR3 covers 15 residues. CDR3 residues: CASSGGGSLQETQYF. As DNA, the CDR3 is TGTGCCAGCAGTGGGGGGGGATCCCTTCAAGAGACCCAGTACTTC. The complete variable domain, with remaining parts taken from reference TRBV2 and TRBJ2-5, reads EPEVTQTPSHQVTQMGQEVILRCVPISNHLYFYWYRQILGQKVEFLVSFYNNEISEKSEIFDDQFSVERPDGSNFTLKIRSTKLEDSAMYFCASSGGGSLQETQYFGPGTRLLVL.